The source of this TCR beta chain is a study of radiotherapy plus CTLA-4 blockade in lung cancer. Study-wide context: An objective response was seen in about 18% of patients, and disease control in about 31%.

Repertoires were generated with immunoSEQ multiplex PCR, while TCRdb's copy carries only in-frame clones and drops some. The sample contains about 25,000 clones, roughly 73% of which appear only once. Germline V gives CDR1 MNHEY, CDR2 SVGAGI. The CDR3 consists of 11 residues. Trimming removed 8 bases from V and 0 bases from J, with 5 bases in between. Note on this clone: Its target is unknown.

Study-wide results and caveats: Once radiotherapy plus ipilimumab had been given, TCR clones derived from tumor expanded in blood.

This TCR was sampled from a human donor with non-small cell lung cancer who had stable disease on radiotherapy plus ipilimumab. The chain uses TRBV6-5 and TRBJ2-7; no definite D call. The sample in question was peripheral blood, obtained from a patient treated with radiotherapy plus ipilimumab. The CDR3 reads CASRHSYEQYF. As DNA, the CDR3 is TGTGCCAGCCGACACTCCTACGAGCAGTACTTC.